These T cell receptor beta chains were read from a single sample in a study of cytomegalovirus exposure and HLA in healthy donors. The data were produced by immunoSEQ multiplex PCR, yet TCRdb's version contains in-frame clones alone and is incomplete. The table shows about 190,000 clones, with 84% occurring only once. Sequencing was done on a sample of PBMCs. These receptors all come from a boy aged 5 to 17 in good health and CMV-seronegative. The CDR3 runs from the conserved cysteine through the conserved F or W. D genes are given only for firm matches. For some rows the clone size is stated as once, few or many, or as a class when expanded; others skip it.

CDR3nt: TGCGCCAGCAGCTTGGTACTAGCGGGGGGGTACAATGAGCAGTTCTTC
CDR3aa: CASSLVLAGGYNEQFF
d_gene: TRBD2
v_gene: TRBV5-1
abundance: -
j_gene: TRBJ2-1

CDR3nt: TGCGCCAGCAGTCGCCTTAGGGAAGGGGATGAGCAGTTCTTC
CDR3aa: CASSRLREGDEQFF
d_gene: -
v_gene: TRBV4-1
abundance: -
j_gene: TRBJ2-1

CDR3nt: TGTGCCAGCAGGGGCGGGACTGAGAACACCGGGGAGCTGTTTTTT
CDR3aa: CASRGGTENTGELFF
d_gene: -
v_gene: TRBV28
abundance: few
j_gene: TRBJ2-2

CDR3nt: TGTGCCTGGATTCTAGCCAATCAAGAGACCCAGTACTTC
CDR3aa: CAWILANQETQYF
d_gene: -
v_gene: TRBV30
abundance: -
j_gene: TRBJ2-5

CDR3nt: TGTGCCAGCAGCTTAAGACGGGGGGGCCAGAAGGCCCACAATGAGCAGTTCTTC
CDR3aa: CASSLRRGGQKAHNEQFF
d_gene: TRBD2
v_gene: TRBV7-6
abundance: -
j_gene: TRBJ2-1

CDR3nt: TGTGCCAGCAGCGTAGAGGGAGGGCTGAGCTCTGGGGCCAACGTCCTGACTTTC
CDR3aa: CASSVEGGLSSGANVLTF
d_gene: TRBD2
v_gene: TRBV9
abundance: -
j_gene: TRBJ2-6

CDR3nt: TGTGCCAGCAGGTCTAACGAAGTCTACGAGCAGTACTTC
CDR3aa: CASRSNEVYEQYF
d_gene: -
v_gene: TRBV6-5
abundance: -
j_gene: TRBJ2-7

CDR3nt: TGTGCCAGCTCACCACTCGGGCACAGGGGCAATCAGCCCCAGCATTTT
CDR3aa: CASSPLGHRGNQPQHF
d_gene: -
v_gene: TRBV18
abundance: -
j_gene: TRBJ1-5

CDR3nt: TGTGCCAGCAGTTTAGTTTGGGGCGGGGGCAATCAGCCCCAGCATTTT
CDR3aa: CASSLVWGGGNQPQHF
d_gene: -
v_gene: TRBV27
abundance: few
j_gene: TRBJ1-5

CDR3nt: TGCAGCGTTGACGGCGGGTCTTACAATGAGCAGTTCTTC
CDR3aa: CSVDGGSYNEQFF
d_gene: -
v_gene: TRBV29-1
abundance: -
j_gene: TRBJ2-1

CDR3nt: TGTGCCAGCAGTGAGGGTCTGGGGGCCACAGATACGCAGTATTTT
CDR3aa: CASSEGLGATDTQYF
d_gene: -
v_gene: TRBV6-1
abundance: -
j_gene: TRBJ2-3

CDR3nt: TGTGCCAGCAGCTTTCCCACTGGCGGCTATGGCTACACCTTC
CDR3aa: CASSFPTGGYGYTF
d_gene: -
v_gene: TRBV7-4
abundance: -
j_gene: TRBJ1-2

CDR3nt: TGTGCCAGCAGTCTACCTAGCGGGAGGGGAAATGAGCAGTTCTTC
CDR3aa: CASSLPSGRGNEQFF
d_gene: TRBD2
v_gene: TRBV25-1
abundance: -
j_gene: TRBJ2-1

CDR3nt: TGTGCCAGCAGCGCAGCGGGTCTGAAGTTCTTC
CDR3aa: CASSAAGLKFF
d_gene: -
v_gene: TRBV9
abundance: -
j_gene: TRBJ2-1

CDR3nt: TGTGCCAGCAGTTCTCGCGGGGGCCCATCGTATGAGCAGTTCTTC
CDR3aa: CASSSRGGPSYEQFF
d_gene: -
v_gene: TRBV11-3
abundance: -
j_gene: TRBJ2-1